This entry lists 19 T cell receptor beta chains sequenced from one sample in a study of spatial heterogeneity in lung cancer. Whole-study results and caveats: Expanded intratumoral alpha and beta TCR counts tracked tumor mutation counts.

Their cognate antigens are unknown. Via MiXCR, TCRdb re-called the 5' RACE reads, giving one row per CDR3 protein. The sample contains 3,300 or so distinct CDR3 sequences, 8% to 9% of which appear only once. Time point of the sample: sample taken at primary tumor resection. This sample comprised lung tumor tissue, obtained at surgery. The receptors originated from a male donor with early-stage non-small cell lung cancer.

This clonotype was recorded at least ten times. The chain uses TRBV29-1 and TRBJ1-4, with TRBD1 matching over 9 bases. This CDR3 has 13 residues. V was clipped by 5 bases and J by 7 bases; unmatched bases: 5. Germline V gene data show CDR1 as SQVTM and CDR2 as ANQGSEA. This CDR3 is CSVYRGPGEKLFF. CDR3 nucleotide sequence: TGCAGCGTTTACAGGGGGCCCGGTGAAAAACTGTTTTTT.

This clonotype was seen only a few times. V gene TRBV2 combines with J gene TRBJ2-7, with 8 bases that match TRBD1. Losses at the gene ends were 3 bases for V and 4 bases for J; bases not matched to a gene: 5. The CDR3 consists of 14 residues. Germline loops: CDR1 SNHLY, CDR2 FYNNEI. CDR3 residues: CASSEQGARYEQYF. The CDR3 DNA sequence: TGTGCCAGCAGTGAGCAGGGGGCGCGTTACGAGCAGTACTTC. The full variable domain, its missing parts supplied by reference TRBV2 and TRBJ2-7, is EPEVTQTPSHQVTQMGQEVILRCVPISNHLYFYWYRQILGQKVEFLVSFYNNEISEKSEIFDDQFSVERPDGSNFTLKIRSTKLEDSAMYFCASSEQGARYEQYFGPGTRLTVT.

Of note for this clonotype: This may be a read error, as it is one base from a much larger clone. The V call is TRBV10-3, the J call TRBJ2-3; D gene uncertain. This CDR3 spans 14 amino acids. In germline, CDR1 is ENHRY, CDR2 SYGVKD. Trimming stripped 6 bases from V and 2 bases from J, with 12 bases between. CDR3 in amino acids: CAIRMVSSTDTQYF. CDR3 DNA: TGTGCCATCAGGATGGTCTCGTCCACAGATACGCAGTATTTT.

This clonotype was found a few times. The CDR3: CASSVRIGETQYF. The CDR3 region has the DNA TGTGCCAGCAGTGTCCGGATCGGAGAGACCCAGTACTTC. V is TRBV2 and J is TRBJ2-5; D gene unclear. The CDR3 consists of 13 residues. CDR1 SNHLY and CDR2 FYNNEI come from the germline V gene. V lost 4 bases to trimming and J lost 4 bases, with 10 bases between them. Filled out from reference TRBV2 and TRBJ2-5, the complete variable domain reads EPEVTQTPSHQVTQMGQEVILRCVPISNHLYFYWYRQILGQKVEFLVSFYNNEISEKSEIFDDQFSVERPDGSNFTLKIRSTKLEDSAMYFCASSVRIGETQYFGPGTRLLVL.

The genes are TRBV20-1 and TRBJ2-1; TRBD2 aligns across 8 bases. Germline values: CDR1 DFQATT, CDR2 SNEGSKA (reference sequence). This CDR3 is 15 amino acids long. Trimming took 3 bases from V and 2 from J; bases not matched to a gene: 6. The CDR3 sequence is CSASSREGPYNEQFF. For the CDR3, the DNA is TGCAGTGCTAGTAGTCGGGAGGGCCCCTACAATGAGCAGTTCTTC.

By proportion, this clonotype is medium-sized. The chain uses TRBV11-2 and TRBJ2-5, with 7 bases matching TRBD2. Trimming cost V 2 bases and J 4 bases; bases outside gene matches: 4. CDR1 SGHAT and CDR2 FQNNGV come from the germline V gene. CDR3 length: 14 residues. The DNA for the CDR3 is TGTGCCAGCAGCTTAAGGGGCGGGGGAGAGACCCAGTACTTC. Amino acids: CASSLRGGGETQYF. The full variable domain, its missing parts supplied by reference TRBV11-2 and TRBJ2-5, is EAGVAQSPRYKIIEKRQSVAFWCNPISGHATLYWYQQILGQGPKLLIQFQNNGVVDDSQLPKDRFSAERLKGVDSTLKIQPAKLEDSAVYLCASSLRGGGETQYFGPGTRLLVL.

This clonotype was seen more than once but under ten times. The chain carries TRBV25-1 and TRBJ1-4, with D perhaps matching TRBD1 (6 bases). Trimming stripped 0 bases from V and 8 bases from J, with 16 bases between. Germline V gene lookup returns CDR1 MGHDK and CDR2 SYGVNS. This CDR3 is built from 16 residues. The CDR3 nucleotides read TGTGCCAGCAGTGAATATTCAACAGGGATTGTGGAAAAACTGTTTTTT. It specifies CASSEYSTGIVEKLFF.

This clonotype is labeled medium-sized. The chain couples TRBV7-2 to TRBJ2-6; maybe TRBD1 (6 bases). This CDR3 is built from 15 residues. V was trimmed by 5 bases and J by 2 bases, leaving 10 bases between them. Germline V gene sequence: CDR1 SGHTA, CDR2 FQGNSA. The CDR3 spells CASSRGQPGANVLTF. CDR3 bases: TGTGCCAGCAGCCGCGGACAGCCTGGGGCCAACGTCCTGACTTTC.

In its sample, this clonotype ranks as medium-sized (0.01 to 0.1%). The chain has TRBV6-6 and TRBJ1-5, with D maybe TRBD1 (5 bases). The CDR3 has 16 residues. With 0 bases removed from V and 2 bases from J, the gap between germline ends came to 11 bases. CDR1 MNHNY and CDR2 SVGAGI come from the germline V gene (reference sequence). For the CDR3, the DNA is TGTGCCAGCAGTTACTCATGGGGGGACGGCAATCAGCCCCAGCATTTT. Encoded protein: CASSYSWGDGNQPQHF.

In this sample, this clonotype is medium-sized. The chain combines TRBV6-1 with TRBJ2-3, with 13 bases identical to TRBD2. From germline, CDR1 is MNHNS and CDR2 SASEGT. V was pared by 5 bases and J by 3 bases, with 8 bases of the junction left unmatched. The CDR3 is 17 residues long. In DNA form, the CDR3 reads TGTGCCAGCAGTACTAGCGGGGGGGCCAGATGGACAGATACGCAGTATTTT. Translating gives CASSTSGGARWTDTQYF.

In its sample, this clonotype is medium-sized. J is TRBJ1-1 and V is TRBV5-1; no reliable D call. V gave up 2 bases and J gave up 1 base, with 15 bases separating them. The length of the CDR3 is 16 residues. CDR1 is SGHRS and CDR2 is YFSETQ in the germline V gene. CDR3 sequence reads: CASSLSRKVENTEAFF. CDR3 in DNA: TGCGCCAGCAGCTTATCTAGGAAGGTCGAGAACACTGAAGCTTTCTTT.

This rearrangement joins TRBV2 to TRBJ2-1; 7 bases align to TRBD2. Germline V gene sequence: CDR1 SNHLY, CDR2 FYNNEI. This CDR3 region has 14 residues. The junction had 4 bases not matched to a gene; V was cut back by 2 bases and J by 6 bases. In nucleotides, the CDR3 is TGTGCCAGCAGTGAATCCCTAGCGGCCAATGAGCAGTTCTTC. This sequence encodes CASSESLAANEQFF. The whole variable domain, remainder taken from reference TRBV2 and TRBJ2-1, is EPEVTQTPSHQVTQMGQEVILRCVPISNHLYFYWYRQILGQKVEFLVSFYNNEISEKSEIFDDQFSVERPDGSNFTLKIRSTKLEDSAMYFCASSESLAANEQFFGPGTRLTVL.

This clonotype is large in the sample. V usage is TRBV28 and J usage is TRBJ1-5; 9 bases agree with TRBD1. Germline loops: CDR1 MDHEN, CDR2 SYDVKM. The J segment lost 5 bases and the V segment lost 6 bases, leaving 8 bases of the junction unmatched. The CDR3 has 15 amino acids. CDR3 residues: CASSPGTGRDQPQHF. The CDR3 DNA reads as TGTGCCAGCAGCCCAGGGACAGGGAGGGATCAGCCCCAGCATTTT. The whole variable domain, filled in from reference TRBV28 and TRBJ1-5, reads DVKVTQSSRYLVKRTGEKVFLECVQDMDHENMFWYRQDPGLGLRLIYFSYDVKMKEKGDIPEGYSVSREKKERFSLILESASTNQTSMYLCASSPGTGRDQPQHFGDGTRLSIL.

This clonotype is labeled as medium-sized. V gene TRBV4-3 combines with J gene TRBJ2-7; TRBD2 agrees at 10 bases. CDR1 LGHNA and CDR2 YSLEER come from the germline V gene. CDR3 length: 17 amino acids. V shed 0 bases, J shed 4 bases, and the junction held 9 bases outside the gene matches. The CDR3 region is CASSQDSPYSGRYEQYF. For the CDR3, the DNA is TGCGCCAGCAGCCAAGATTCCCCCTATAGCGGGAGGTACGAGCAGTACTTC.

This clonotype ranks as medium-sized (0.01 to 0.1%). The rearrangement links TRBV7-2 to TRBJ2-1; D uncertain. The CDR3 contains 13 residues. V lost 5 bases, J lost 2 bases, and 7 bases lay in between. From germline, CDR1 is SGHTA and CDR2 FQGNSA. The CDR3 DNA is TGTGCCAGCAGCCCTCGGACCTACAATGAGCAGTTCTTC. This codes for CASSPRTYNEQFF.

In this sample, this clonotype is medium-sized (0.01 to 0.1%). The rearrangement uses TRBV20-1 and TRBJ2-7; TRBD2 matches 8 bases. Germline CDR1 DFQATT, CDR2 SNEGSKA (reference sequence). CDR3 length: 15 residues. The CDR3 nucleotides read TGCAGCCCCAGGTCGGGGGCGGGAGGTGACTACGAGCAGTACTTC. Residues: CSPRSGAGGDYEQYF.

Details on this clonotype: Relative to the germline gene, one junction end is altered; a read error may explain this. This CDR3 reads CVSSPGLAFANEQFF. CDR3 bases: TGTGTCAGCAGCCCGGGACTAGCATTCGCCAATGAGCAGTTCTTC. The V gene is TRBV7-4, the J gene TRBJ2-1; 9 positions agree with TRBD2. The germline gives CDR1 SGHVT, CDR2 SQSDAQ. The CDR3 is 15 residues long. The full variable domain, in which reference TRBV7-4 and TRBJ2-1 provide the parts outside the CDR3, is GAGVSQSPRYKVAKRGRDVALRCDSISGHVTLYWYRQTLGQGSEVLTYSQSDAQRDKSGRPSGRFSAERPERSVSTLKIQRTEQGDSAVYLCVSSPGLAFANEQFFGPGTRLTVL.

In its sample, this clonotype ranks as medium-sized. This chain links TRBV30 with TRBJ1-6, with 9 bases matching TRBD1. CDR3 size: 15 residues. Germline assignment: CDR1 GTSNPN and CDR2 SVGIG (reference sequence). With 4 bases clipped from V and 9 bases from J, the junction kept 10 bases outside the gene matches. The CDR3 DNA follows: TGTGCCTGGAAATTGGTGGACAGGGGAGCTTCACCCCTCCACTTT. Residues: CAWKLVDRGASPLHF.

This clonotype qualifies as medium-sized. The chain is built from TRBV27 and TRBJ2-7, with 12 bases fitting TRBD2. The germline V gene encodes CDR1 MNHEY and CDR2 SMNVEV (reference sequence). CDR3 length: 15 amino acids. With V trimmed by 8 bases and J by 7 bases, 12 bases remained unmatched. The chain's CDR3 is CASRILAGGSGEQYF. The DNA of the CDR3 is TGTGCCAGCCGCATTCTAGCGGGAGGGTCGGGTGAGCAGTACTTC.